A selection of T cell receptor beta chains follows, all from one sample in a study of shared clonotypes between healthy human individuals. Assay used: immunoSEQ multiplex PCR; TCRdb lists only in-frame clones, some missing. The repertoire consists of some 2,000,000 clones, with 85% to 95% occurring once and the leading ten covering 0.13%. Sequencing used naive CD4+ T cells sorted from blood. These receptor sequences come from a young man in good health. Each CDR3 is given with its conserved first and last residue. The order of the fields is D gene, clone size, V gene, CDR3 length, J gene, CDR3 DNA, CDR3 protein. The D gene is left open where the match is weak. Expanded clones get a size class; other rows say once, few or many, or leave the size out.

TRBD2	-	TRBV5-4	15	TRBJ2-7	TGTGCCAGCAGCTCGGCGGGGGGGAAGGCCTACGAGCAGTACTTC	CASSSAGGKAYEQYF
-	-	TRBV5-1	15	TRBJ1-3	TGCGCCAGCAGCCGCGACAGTCTCTCTGGAAACACCATATATTTT	CASSRDSLSGNTIYF
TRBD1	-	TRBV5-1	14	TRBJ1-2	TGCGCCAGCAGCTTCGCCGACAGGGGGGATGGCTACACCTTC	CASSFADRGDGYTF
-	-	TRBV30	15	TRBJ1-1	TGTGCCTGGACCAACCCCGGGACGGAGGGGACTGAAGCTTTCTTT	CAWTNPGTEGTEAFF
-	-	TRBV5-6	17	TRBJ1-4	TGTGCCAGCAGCTTGGAGGGGTTGATCCCAACTAATGAAAAACTGTTTTTT	CASSLEGLIPTNEKLFF
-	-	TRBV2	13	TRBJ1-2	TGTGCCAGCAGTGTTGTGCAGTACTATGGCTACACCTTC	CASSVVQYYGYTF
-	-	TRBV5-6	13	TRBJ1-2	TGTGCCAGCAGCTTGCCGGAAATGTATGGCTACACCTTC	CASSLPEMYGYTF
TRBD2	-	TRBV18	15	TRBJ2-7	TGTGCCAGCTCACCACCTAGCGGGAGGGATAACGAGCAGTACTTC	CASSPPSGRDNEQYF
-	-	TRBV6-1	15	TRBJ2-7	TGTGCCAGCACCACCGACGTCTCGGGGAATGGCGAGCAGTACTTC	CASTTDVSGNGEQYF
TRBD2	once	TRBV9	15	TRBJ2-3	TGTGCCAGCAGCGTAGGGCGGGGGAGCACAGATACGCAGTATTTT	CASSVGRGSTDTQYF
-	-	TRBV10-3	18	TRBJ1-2	TGTGCCATCAGTGTAAATCGGAACAGGGCAGACTTTTTCTATGGCTACACCTTC	CAISVNRNRADFFYGYTF
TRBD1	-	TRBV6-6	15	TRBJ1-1	TGTGCCAGCAGTTACTCGGGACAGGTGGGGACTGAAGCTTTCTTT	CASSYSGQVGTEAFF
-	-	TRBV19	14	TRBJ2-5	TGTGCCAGTAGAGGCGTAGCCCTCCAAGAGACCCAGTACTTC	CASRGVALQETQYF
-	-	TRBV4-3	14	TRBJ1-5	TGCGCCAGCAGCCAAGGGGGGGTAAATCAGCCCCAGCATTTT	CASSQGGVNQPQHF
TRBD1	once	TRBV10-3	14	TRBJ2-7	TGTGCCATCAGTAAGACAGGGAGTCTCTACGAGCAGTACTTC	CAISKTGSLYEQYF
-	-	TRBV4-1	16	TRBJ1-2	TGCGCCAGCAGCCAAGATGGGACTCGGGGATCAAATGGCTACACCTTC	CASSQDGTRGSNGYTF
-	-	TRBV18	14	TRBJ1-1	TGTGCCAGCTCAGAGAACAGGGTTGGCCCTGAAGCTTTCTTT	CASSENRVGPEAFF
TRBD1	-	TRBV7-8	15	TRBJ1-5	TGTGCCAGCAGCCCTACCGGGACAGGGGGATCGTCCCAGCATTTT	CASSPTGTGGSSQHF
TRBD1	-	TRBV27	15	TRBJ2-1	TGTGCCAGCAGTCCCCTGGGACAGGGAAATAATGAGCAGTTCTTC	CASSPLGQGNNEQFF
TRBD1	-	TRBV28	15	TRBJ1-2	TGTGCCAGCAGTCCGGGGACAGGGGGAAGTTATGGCTACACCTTC	CASSPGTGGSYGYTF
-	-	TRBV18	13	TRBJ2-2	TGTGCCAGCTCACTGCAGGGTATCGGGGAGCTGTTTTTT	CASSLQGIGELFF
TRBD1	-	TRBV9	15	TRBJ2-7	TGTGCCAGCAGCGTAGCGGGACAGGACTTCTACGAGCAGTACTTC	CASSVAGQDFYEQYF
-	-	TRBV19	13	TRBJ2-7	TGTGCCAGTAGTACAGGGCAGCTCTACGAGCAGTACTTC	CASSTGQLYEQYF
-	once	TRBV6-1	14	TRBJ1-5	TGTGCCAGCGGGGCCCTCCCGGGCGATCAGCCCCAGCATTTT	CASGALPGDQPQHF
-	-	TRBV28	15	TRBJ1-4	TGTGCCAGCAGCCAAGCGTATGGGTTGAGTGAAAAACTGTTTTTT	CASSQAYGLSEKLFF
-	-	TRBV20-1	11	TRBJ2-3	TGCAGTGCTCGGACCACAGATACGCAGTATTTT	CSARTTDTQYF
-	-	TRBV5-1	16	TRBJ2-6	TGCGCCAGCGGCATTATCGGGGCCCTAGGGGCCAACGTCCTGACTTTC	CASGIIGALGANVLTF
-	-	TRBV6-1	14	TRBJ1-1	TGTGCCAGCAGTGAGGGGGCCCTGAACACTGAAGCTTTCTTT	CASSEGALNTEAFF
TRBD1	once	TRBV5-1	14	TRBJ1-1	TGCGCCAGCAGCAACCCACAGGGGCCCACTGAAGCTTTCTTT	CASSNPQGPTEAFF
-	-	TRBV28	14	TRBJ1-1	TGTGCCAGCAGTCCATGGGACGGATACACTGAAGCTTTCTTT	CASSPWDGYTEAFF
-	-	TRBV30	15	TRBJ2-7	TGTGCCTGGAGTGTACCCGGGGGCGCCCGCTACGAGCAGTACTTC	CAWSVPGGARYEQYF
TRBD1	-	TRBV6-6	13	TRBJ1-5	TGTGCCAGCAGCGGGACAGGAGGAGTTCCCCAGCATTTT	CASSGTGGVPQHF
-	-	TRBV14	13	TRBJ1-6	TGTGCCAGCTCTGGCTCCTATAATTCACCCCTCCACTTT	CASSGSYNSPLHF
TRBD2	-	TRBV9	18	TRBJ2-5	TGTGCCAGCAGCGTCTCGGTGGGGGTAGCGGGATACCAAGAGACCCAGTACTTC	CASSVSVGVAGYQETQYF
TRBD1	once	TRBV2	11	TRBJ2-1	TGTGCCAGCAGTGAAAGACAGGGCCTAATCTTC	CASSERQGLIF
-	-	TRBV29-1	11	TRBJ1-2	TGCAGCGTTTTCGCTAACTATGGCTACACCTTC	CSVFANYGYTF
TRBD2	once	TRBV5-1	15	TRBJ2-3	TGCGCCAGCAGCTTGGAGGCGGGAGAGGTAGATACGCAGTATTTT	CASSLEAGEVDTQYF